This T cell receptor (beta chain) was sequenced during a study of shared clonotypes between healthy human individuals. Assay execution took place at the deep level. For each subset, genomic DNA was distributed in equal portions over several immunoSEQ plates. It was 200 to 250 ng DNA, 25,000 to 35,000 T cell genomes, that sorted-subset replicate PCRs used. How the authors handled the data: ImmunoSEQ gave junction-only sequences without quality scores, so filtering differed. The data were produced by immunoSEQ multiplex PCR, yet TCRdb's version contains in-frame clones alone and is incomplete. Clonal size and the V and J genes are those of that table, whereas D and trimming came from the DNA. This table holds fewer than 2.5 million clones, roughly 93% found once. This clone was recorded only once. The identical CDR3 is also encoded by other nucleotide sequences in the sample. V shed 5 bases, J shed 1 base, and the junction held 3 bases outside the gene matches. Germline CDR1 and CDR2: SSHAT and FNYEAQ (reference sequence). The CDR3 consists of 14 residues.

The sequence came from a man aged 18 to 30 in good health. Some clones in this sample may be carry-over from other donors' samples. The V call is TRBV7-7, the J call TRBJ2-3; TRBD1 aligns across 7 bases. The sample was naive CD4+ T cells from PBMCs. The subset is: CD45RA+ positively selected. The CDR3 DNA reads TGTGCCAGCAGCAAAACAGGGGGCACAGATACGCAGTATTTT. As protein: CASSKTGGTDTQYF.